These 25 T cell receptor beta chains were sequenced from one sample in a study of cytomegalovirus exposure and HLA in healthy donors. Using immunoSEQ multiplex PCR, the repertoire was profiled, and TCRdb retains in-frame clones only, with some absent. The repertoire has approximately 170,000 clones, 84% of them found once; the top ten carry roughly 10%. The source material was PBMCs. The receptors stem from a man younger than 45 in good health and CMV-seropositive.

The chain has TRBV7-6 and TRBJ2-1; 8 nucleotides align to TRBD1. V lost 1 base, J lost 6 bases, and 8 bases stayed unmatched. The CDR3 contains 16 residues. CDR1 is SGHVS and CDR2 is FNYEAQ in the germline V gene. CDR3 region: CASSLGPGGSSNEQFF. The CDR3 coding sequence is TGTGCCAGCAGCTTAGGCCCAGGGGGCTCATCCAATGAGCAGTTCTTC. The variable domain in full, with the rest retrieved from reference TRBV7-6 and TRBJ2-1, is GAGVSQSPRYKVTKRGQDVALRCDPISGHVSLYWYRQALGQGPEFLTYFNYEAQQDKSGLPNDRFSAERPEGSISTLTIQRTEQRDSAMYRCASSLGPGGSSNEQFFGPGTRLTVL.

V usage is TRBV28 and J usage is TRBJ2-7; the D gene is possibly TRBD1 (7 bases). Trimming took 5 bases from V and 3 from J, leaving 14 bases between them. CDR1 is MDHEN and CDR2 is SYDVKM in the germline V gene. The CDR3 covers 14 residues. The CDR3 coding sequence is TGTGCCAGCAGTGCGGGACAGAGACACTACGAGCAGTACTTC. Its translation: CASSAGQRHYEQYF.

Concerning this clone: Other DNA sequences within the sample encode an identical CDR3. The chain has TRBV7-8 and TRBJ2-2; unclear D gene. Trimming removed 1 base at V and 1 base at J, with 10 bases between. This CDR3 region has 16 residues. Germline loops: CDR1 SGHVS, CDR2 FQNEAQ. CDR3 DNA: TGTGCCAGCAGCTTAGATAGTAGCTTGAACACCGGGGAGCTGTTTTTT. Amino acids: CASSLDSSLNTGELFF.

The count of this clone is one. The rearrangement links TRBV28 to TRBJ2-7, with D possibly TRBD1 on 5 matching bases. With 3 bases removed from V and 2 bases from J, the gap between germline ends came to 17 bases. The V gene's germline CDR1 is MDHEN and CDR2 SYDVKM. The CDR3 loop spans 16 amino acids. The CDR3 bases are TGTGCCAGCAGTTTCCCTCTGGACACCAACACCTACGAGCAGTACTTC. Encoded protein: CASSFPLDTNTYEQYF. Full variable domain (rest looked up from reference TRBV28 and TRBJ2-7): DVKVTQSSRYLVKRTGEKVFLECVQDMDHENMFWYRQDPGLGLRLIYFSYDVKMKEKGDIPEGYSVSREKKERFSLILESASTNQTSMYLCASSFPLDTNTYEQYFGPGTRLTVT.

The chain is built from TRBV14 and TRBJ2-7, with 7 bases identical to TRBD2. Germline CDR1 SGHDN, CDR2 FVKESK. CDR3 length: 15 residues. With 4 bases clipped from V and 4 bases from J, the junction kept 10 bases outside the gene matches. As DNA, the CDR3 is TGTGCCAGCAGCCTACTAGCGCCGCCTTATTACGAGCAGTACTTC. As protein: CASSLLAPPYYEQYF.

This chain links TRBV28 with TRBJ2-7; tentative D call: TRBD2 (6 bases). The V gene's germline CDR1 is MDHEN and CDR2 SYDVKM. V lost 8 bases to trimming and J lost 3 bases, with 8 bases between them. The CDR3 runs 11 residues. This CDR3 is CASGEVYEQYF. The CDR3 DNA reads as TGTGCCAGCGGGGAGGTCTACGAGCAGTACTTC. Combining the CDR3 with reference TRBV28 and TRBJ2-7 gives the whole variable domain DVKVTQSSRYLVKRTGEKVFLECVQDMDHENMFWYRQDPGLGLRLIYFSYDVKMKEKGDIPEGYSVSREKKERFSLILESASTNQTSMYLCASGEVYEQYFGPGTRLTVT.

The chain joins TRBV7-9 to TRBJ1-2; D perhaps matches TRBD1 (5 bases). The V end lost 1 base, the J end lost 8 bases, and 17 bases lay between the germline ends. The germline V gene has CDR1 SEHNR and CDR2 FQNEAQ (reference sequence). CDR3 size: 15 residues. The CDR3 loop is CASSLVAGWREGYTF. The CDR3 nucleotides read TGTGCCAGCAGCTTAGTGGCAGGGTGGCGAGAAGGCTACACCTTC.

This chain links TRBV6-5 with TRBJ2-1; maybe TRBD1 (6 bases). V was clipped by 4 bases and J by 4 bases, with 14 bases between them. CDR1 and CDR2 (germline): MNHEY, SVGAGI. The CDR3 spans 15 residues. DNA for the CDR3: TGTGCCAGCAGTTCAGACAGGACTCCTTACAATGAGCAGTTCTTC. Translated: CASSSDRTPYNEQFF.

This clone was detected only a few times. This chain connects TRBV28 to TRBJ2-7, with D perhaps matching TRBD2 (5 bases). Germline V CDR1 and CDR2: MDHEN, SYDVKM. The CDR3 spans 14 residues. The V end lost 7 bases, the J end lost 5 bases, and 18 bases lay between the germline ends. CDR3 loop: CASTTGVGHHEQYF. CDR3 DNA sequence: TGTGCCAGCACCACCGGGGTAGGCCACCACGAGCAGTACTTC.

The chain employs TRBV18 and TRBJ1-4, with a possible D match to TRBD1 (5 bases). The CDR3 covers 15 residues. The V gene's germline CDR1 is KGHSH and CDR2 LQKENI. Trimming stripped 0 bases from V and 2 bases from J, with 7 bases between. CDR3 sequence: CASSPPAGTNEKLFF. CDR3 coding DNA: TGTGCCAGCTCACCACCGGCAGGGACTAATGAAAAACTGTTTTTT.

This clone was recorded a few times. The chain couples TRBV9 to TRBJ2-1; 7 bases are a match to TRBD1. The V gene end was trimmed by 4 bases and the J gene end by 6 bases; junction bases not matched to a gene: 16. Germline V CDR1 and CDR2: SGDLS, YYNGEE. The CDR3 loop spans 17 amino acids. The CDR3 here is CASSSGSRDSPRNEQFF. As DNA, the CDR3 is TGTGCCAGCAGCTCAGGATCCCGGGACAGTCCCCGCAATGAGCAGTTCTTC.

The V and J genes are TRBV28 and TRBJ1-4, with D uncertain. Between the trimmed V and J ends, which lost 2 bases and 4 bases, there was a span of 8 bases. Per the germline V gene, CDR1 is MDHEN and CDR2 is SYDVKM. The CDR3 length is 14 residues. The chain's CDR3 is CASSLIHSNEKLFF. Here the CDR3 DNA reads TGTGCCAGCAGTTTAATCCATAGTAATGAAAAACTGTTTTTT.

The gene calls are TRBV6-5 and TRBJ2-7, with TRBD1 matching over 7 bases. The CDR3 spans 14 residues. J lost 3 bases, V lost 2 bases, and 4 bases had no gene match. Germline V gene data show CDR1 as MNHEY and CDR2 as SVGAGI. CDR3 nucleotide sequence: TGTGCCAGCAGTTACACGGGACAGAGCTACGAGCAGTACTTC. It specifies CASSYTGQSYEQYF.

The J gene is TRBJ1-2, the V gene TRBV6-1; the match to TRBD1 covers 8 bases. Germline V gives CDR1 MNHNS, CDR2 SASEGT. Trimming at V came to 5 bases and at J to 7 bases, leaving 15 bases not matched to a gene. The CDR3 is 16 amino acids. The DNA for the CDR3 is TGTGCCAGCAGTCAAGGACAGGGAAGAATTGGCAGTGGCTACACCTTC. Protein: CASSQGQGRIGSGYTF.

The genes are TRBV14 and TRBJ2-3; D perhaps matches TRBD2 (6 bases). The CDR3 sequence is 17 residues long. The germline V gene has CDR1 SGHDN and CDR2 FVKESK. V dropped 5 bases and J dropped 9 bases, with 27 bases sitting between them. The CDR3 DNA follows: TGTGCCAGCAGCACCCTGTTGGGACCTCGGGCGGGGTGGACGCAGTATTTT. Its translation is CASSTLLGPRAGWTQYF.

The rearrangement links TRBV18 to TRBJ1-1, with 7 bases fitting TRBD1. The CDR3 is 14 residues long. Germline V lookup: CDR1 KGHSH, CDR2 LQKENI. The V gene end was trimmed by 3 bases and the J gene end by 4 bases; junction bases not matched to a gene: 5. In DNA form, the CDR3 reads TGTGCCAGCTCACCTTCACAGGGGAGCACTGAAGCTTTCTTT. Translation: CASSPSQGSTEAFF.

The V and J genes are TRBV29-1 and TRBJ1-1, with TRBD1 matching 9 bases. The CDR3 has 14 residues. Germline assignment: CDR1 SQVTM and CDR2 ANQGSEA. Losses at the gene ends were 5 bases for V and 2 bases for J; bases not matched to a gene: 6. As DNA, the CDR3 is TGCAGCGTTCAAAAGGGACAGGGAAACACTGAAGCTTTCTTT. Its protein is CSVQKGQGNTEAFF.

This clone was found a few times. The gene calls are TRBV6-5 and TRBJ1-1, with TRBD1 as a possible D gene (6 bases). In germline, CDR1 is MNHEY, CDR2 SVGAGI. V gave up 2 bases and J gave up 5 bases, with 15 bases separating them. The CDR3 totals 15 residues. The CDR3 is CASSYHFSQGTEAFF. The CDR3 DNA reads as TGTGCCAGCAGTTACCACTTTAGCCAGGGGACTGAAGCTTTCTTT.

This chain uses TRBV6-6 with TRBJ2-7; D may be TRBD2 (6 bases). V was pared by 6 bases and J by 7 bases, with 19 bases between. The CDR3 spans 14 residues. CDR1 and CDR2 from the germline V gene are MNHNY and SVGAGI (reference sequence). CDR3 nucleotides: TGTGCCAGCAGATACGGGACTGGGGCGGGAGAGCAGTACTTC. Amino acid sequence: CASRYGTGAGEQYF.

This sequence joins TRBV2 and TRBJ2-7; 11 nucleotides match TRBD2. Per the germline V gene, CDR1 is SNHLY and CDR2 is FYNNEI. Trimming took 4 bases from V and 3 from J; bases not matched to a gene: 2. This CDR3 region has 14 residues. CDR3 sequence reads: CASSGGTSGYEQYF. The CDR3 bases are TGTGCCAGCAGTGGGGGGACTAGCGGCTACGAGCAGTACTTC.

This chain joins TRBV15 and TRBJ1-2; D call uncertain. V gave up 0 bases and J gave up 10 bases, with 18 bases separating them. The CDR3 has 15 amino acids. The germline CDR1 and CDR2 sequences are LNHNV and YYDKDF (reference sequence). The CDR3: CATSRDTGHLNDYTF. The DNA of the CDR3 is TGTGCCACCAGCAGAGATACTGGGCACTTAAATGACTACACCTTC.

This clone was seen a handful of times. The genes are TRBV6-5 and TRBJ2-7, with D tentatively TRBD2 (6 bases). This CDR3 spans 14 amino acids. V lost 6 bases and J lost 2, with 14 bases in between. Germline V gives CDR1 MNHEY, CDR2 SVGAGI. CDR3 protein: CASRPRGTPYEQYF. The CDR3 nucleotides read TGTGCCAGCAGACCTCGGGGGACCCCCTACGAGCAGTACTTC.

The table lists this clone with a few counts. This chain connects TRBV6-1 to TRBJ1-5; TRBD1 might be the D (6 bases). Germline V lookup: CDR1 MNHNS, CDR2 SASEGT. The CDR3 totals 13 residues. V was cut by 10 bases and J by 9 bases, with 19 bases left in between. In DNA, the CDR3 is TGTGCCACCTGGGAGAAGGGGGTCCGGCCCCAGCATTTT. Its translation is CATWEKGVRPQHF.

The chain combines TRBV5-6 with TRBJ1-1, with D maybe TRBD1 (5 bases). The CDR3 is made up of 14 amino acids. The V end was cut by 2 bases, the J end by 4 bases, with 12 bases between. CDR1 and CDR2 from the germline V gene are SGHDT and YYEEEE. CDR3 nucleotide sequence: TGTGCCAGCAGCTTCGGGACTCCAGGCACTGAAGCTTTCTTT. This sequence encodes CASSFGTPGTEAFF.

The J gene is TRBJ2-7, the V gene TRBV29-1; 9 positions match TRBD2. Germline CDR1 reads SQVTM; CDR2 reads ANQGSEA. There are 15 residues in the CDR3. V gave up 6 bases and J gave up 2 bases; unmatched junction bases: 11. The CDR3 DNA reads as TGCAGCGTGGGGGGGACTAGCTTCCAAGCCTACGAGCAGTACTTC. It codes for CSVGGTSFQAYEQYF.